This TCR beta chain is drawn from a study of Ad26.COV2.S vaccination and SARS-CoV-2 variants. The overall study: Ad26.COV2.S, an intramuscular injection, was given once or twice 56 days apart.

Assay used: immunoSEQ multiplex PCR; TCRdb lists only in-frame clones, some missing. Altogether 250,000 or so clones are present, approximately 90% being singletons, with the ten largest covering less than 3%. Treatment given: 19 received Ad26.COV2.S at low or high dose, single or two shots; five or six received placebo; per-sample allocation not given. Sampling took place 63 days after the first vaccine or placebo injection. This vaccine is an Ad26 vector that expresses the Wuhan-strain SARS-CoV-2 spike. With 4 bases removed from V and 11 bases from J, the gap between germline ends came to 17 bases. Germline V gene lookup returns CDR1 LGHDT and CDR2 YNNKEL (reference sequence). The CDR3 has 13 amino acids.

Sequences were derived from peripheral blood, sampled in a trial of Ad26.COV2.S vaccine versus placebo. The J gene is TRBJ1-1, the V gene TRBV3-1 (or the pseudogene TRBV3-2); weak D call: TRBD1 (6 bases). The sequence was obtained from a person aged 18-60 years who received the Ad26.COV2.S COVID-19 vaccine or a placebo. The DNA of the CDR3 is TGTGCCAGCAGCCCAGGGGCCCTCACTAGGGCTTTCTTT. Its protein product is CASSPGALTRAFF.